Listed below are T cell receptor beta chains from one sample, sequenced in a study of PD-L1 blockade in urothelial cancer. Profiling relied on immunoSEQ multiplex PCR, and the TCRdb table lists in-frame clones only, not all of them. The repertoire consists of about 95,000 clones, with about 90% occurring once and the leading ten covering around 1.5%. The sample here was PBMCs, taken around atezolizumab (anti-PD-L1) treatment. The origin of the receptors is a man aged 55 to 70 with urothelial cancer. Both conserved end residues are part of each CDR3. D genes are given only for firm matches. Not all rows give a size; the values are once, few, many and, for expanded clones, a class.

V	size	J	D	CDR3	DNA
TRBV7-2	-	TRBJ2-1	TRBD2	CASSRRSGGNNEQFF	TGTGCCAGCAGCCGGAGGTCGGGAGGAAACAATGAGCAGTTCTTC
TRBV5-1	-	TRBJ2-3	TRBD1	CASSRRTGGTPDTQYF	TGCGCCAGCAGCCGAAGGACAGGGGGAACCCCGGATACGCAGTATTTT
TRBV2	-	TRBJ1-4	-	CASRAASEKLFF	TGTGCCAGCAGGGCCGCAAGTGAAAAACTGTTTTTT
TRBV7-2	-	TRBJ1-4	TRBD1	CASSQGGAGEKLFF	TGTGCCAGCAGCCAGGGGGGCGCGGGGGAAAAACTGTTTTTT
TRBV29-1	-	TRBJ2-7	TRBD2	CSVADSGRDEQYF	TGCAGCGTCGCTGATAGCGGGAGAGACGAGCAGTACTTC
TRBV6-5	-	TRBJ2-3	TRBD2	CASSYSGGMTDTQYF	TGTGCCAGCAGTTACTCCGGGGGGATGACAGATACGCAGTATTTT
TRBV11-2	-	TRBJ2-1	-	CASSLASYNEQFF	TGTGCCAGCAGCCTCGCCAGTTACAATGAGCAGTTCTTC
TRBV5-1	-	TRBJ2-1	TRBD2	CASSRSSGPSYNEQFF	TGCGCCAGCAGCAGGTCTAGCGGTCCTTCCTACAATGAGCAGTTCTTC
TRBV5-1	-	TRBJ2-1	TRBD2	CASSSGTSSGYNEQFF	TGCGCCAGCAGCTCCGGGACTAGCTCCGGTTACAATGAGCAGTTCTTC
TRBV7-9	few	TRBJ2-1	-	CASSLSDEQFF	TGTGCCAGCAGCTTATCCGATGAGCAGTTCTTC
TRBV11-2	once	TRBJ1-1	-	CASSLGHANTEAFF	TGTGCCAGCAGCTTAGGGCACGCCAACACTGAAGCTTTCTTT
TRBV13	-	TRBJ1-6	TRBD1	CASSLVAGGPSPLHF	TGTGCCAGCAGCTTAGTTGCAGGGGGCCCATCACCCCTCCACTTT
TRBV14	once	TRBJ2-7	-	CASSQDLRYEQYF	TGTGCCAGCAGCCAAGACCTCCGCTACGAGCAGTACTTC
TRBV6-5	-	TRBJ1-3	-	CASSPFSSGNTIYF	TGTGCCAGCAGTCCCTTTTCCTCTGGAAACACCATATATTTT